The 2 T cell receptor beta chains in this list originate from one sample, sequenced in a study of T-cell memory formation after mild COVID-19. TCRdb re-analysed the 5' RACE reads in MiXCR, keeping a single row per CDR3 protein. The profile shows 250,000 to 350,000 distinct CDR3 sequences, roughly a fifth of them singletons. Sample: PBMCs or a T cell subset sorted from them (not recorded which). These receptors came from a man between 18 and 29 years old who had mild COVID-19 (a few samples of this study predate the infection). Cell type and time point are not known.

This chain uses TRBV5-1 with TRBJ1-1; D ambiguous. The CDR3 totals 15 residues. V was pared by 0 bases and J by 3 bases, with 12 bases between. The V gene's germline CDR1 is SGHRS and CDR2 YFSETQ. The CDR3 DNA reads as TGCGCCAGCAGCTTGGCCCTGGCCGGGTACACTGAAGCTTTCTTT. This encodes CASSLALAGYTEAFF.

This clonotype was seen only a few times. The chain joins TRBV7-9 to TRBJ1-1; tentative D call: TRBD1 (5 bases). CDR1 and CDR2 (germline): SEHNR, FQNEAQ (reference sequence). This CDR3 has 13 residues. Between the trimmed V and J ends, which lost 6 bases and 4 bases, there was a span of 12 bases. The CDR3 sequence is CASSYTQGTEAFF. The CDR3 DNA sequence: TGTGCCAGCAGTTACACTCAGGGCACTGAAGCTTTCTTT.